These 26 T cell receptor beta chains originate from one sample sequenced in a study of T cells in Graves' hyperthyroidism and ophthalmopathy. Amplification of TCR beta CDR3 regions was performed using RNA transcripts as template. HTBI primers were employed in a first-round RT-PCR of the TCR CDR3. From the multiplex PCR reads, TCRdb called clonotypes with MiXCR, one entry per CDR3 protein. Among about 530,000 distinct CDR3 sequences listed, roughly 17% were seen once. Material: blood. The receptor source for this set is a woman between 18 and 29 years old with Graves' ophthalmopathy.

The chain recombines TRBV27 with TRBJ1-4; D might be TRBD1 (5 bases). V lost 6 bases, J lost 5 bases, and 13 bases lay in between. The CDR3 consists of 14 residues. Germline CDR1 reads MNHEY; CDR2 reads SMNVEV (reference sequence). The CDR3: CASRGGRRNEKLFF. The CDR3, as DNA: TGTGCCAGCAGGGGGGGACGGAGAAATGAAAAACTGTTTTTT.

The chain uses TRBV5-1 and TRBJ2-2; unclear D gene. The V and J ends lost 0 bases and 6 bases respectively, with 15 bases between them. Germline CDR1 is SGHRS and CDR2 is YFSETQ. This CDR3 has 16 amino acids. The CDR3: CASSLEPGSAAGELFF. In DNA form, the CDR3 reads TGCGCCAGCAGCTTGGAGCCCGGGTCCGCAGCCGGGGAGCTGTTTTTT. The full variable domain, rest sourced from reference TRBV5-1 and TRBJ2-2, is KAGVTQTPRYLIKTRGQQVTLSCSPISGHRSVSWYQQTPGQGLQFLFEYFSETQRNKGNFPGRFSGRQFSNSRSEMNVSTLELGDSALYLCASSLEPGSAAGELFFGEGSRLTVL.

The V call is TRBV5-1, the J call TRBJ1-1; maybe TRBD1 (6 bases). CDR3 length: 15 amino acids. V was cut by 4 bases and J by 2 bases, with 15 bases left in between. CDR1 is SGHRS and CDR2 is YFSETQ in the germline V gene. Written as DNA, the CDR3 is TGCGCCAGCAGCCTACCGGACAGCCCCAACACTGAAGCTTTCTTT. This encodes CASSLPDSPNTEAFF.

The chain has TRBV29-1 and TRBJ1-4; no reliable D call. CDR3 length equals 13 residues. Germline V gene sequence: CDR1 SQVTM, CDR2 ANQGSEA. Trimming took off 7 bases at V and 4 bases at J, with 13 bases between the two ends. This CDR3 is CSGTGSDNEKLFF. The CDR3, as DNA: TGCAGCGGCACGGGTAGCGATAATGAAAAACTGTTTTTT.

There are many counts of this clonotype. This rearrangement joins TRBV29-1 to TRBJ1-1; D remains unclear. Germline loops: CDR1 SQVTM, CDR2 ANQGSEA. Between the trimmed V and J ends, which lost 4 bases and 7 bases, there was a span of 16 bases. CDR3 size: 13 residues. In DNA, the CDR3 is TGCAGCGTTGTCGACACGGCGAATAATGAAGCTTTCTTT. Protein sequence: CSVVDTANNEAFF.

The chain carries TRBV15 and TRBJ1-2; no clear D gene. V lost 5 bases and J 3 bases, leaving 10 bases between the germline ends. The CDR3 spans 13 residues. Germline values: CDR1 LNHNV, CDR2 YYDKDF (reference sequence). The CDR3 reads CATSRRVHYGYTF. The CDR3 nucleotides are TGTGCCACCAGCCGACGGGTGCACTATGGCTACACCTTC.

The J gene is TRBJ1-4, the V gene TRBV19; a weak D match, TRBD1 (5 bases). Trimming removed 6 bases from V and 3 bases from J, with 11 bases in between. The CDR3 totals 14 residues. CDR1 and CDR2 (germline): LNHDA, SQIVND (reference sequence). CDR3 bases: TGTGCCAGTAGCCGGGACGGAGCTAATGAAAAACTGTTTTTT. Translating it yields CASSRDGANEKLFF.

This clonotype was detected many times. V and J are TRBV28 and TRBJ2-5, with TRBD2 as a possible D gene (7 bases). Germline-derived CDR1 and CDR2 are MDHEN and SYDVKM. The CDR3 runs 14 residues. V was clipped by 3 bases and J by 5 bases, with 13 bases between them. The CDR3 loop is CASSLSRGAETQYF. The CDR3 DNA reads TGTGCCAGCAGTTTGTCTCGGGGGGCTGAGACCCAGTACTTC.

This clonotype was observed many times. This rearrangement joins TRBV27 to TRBJ1-2, with 8 bases identical to TRBD1. V lost 5 bases to trimming and J lost 6 bases; unmatched junction nucleotides: 5. The CDR3 is made up of 13 amino acids. Germline CDR1 and CDR2: MNHEY and SMNVEV (reference sequence). The CDR3 sequence is CASSPRTGNGYTF. The DNA of the CDR3 is TGTGCCAGCAGTCCCCGGACAGGGAATGGCTACACCTTC.

The sample holds many counts of this clonotype. The V and J genes are TRBV11-1 and TRBJ2-2; tentative D call: TRBD1 (6 bases). V shed 5 bases and J shed 6 bases, with 19 bases lying between them. Germline V gene lookup returns CDR1 SGHAT and CDR2 FQDESV (reference sequence). The CDR3 has 16 residues. CDR3 DNA sequence: TGTGCCAGCAGCCCGGTCTACAGGGTTGCAGCCGGGGAGCTGTTTTTT. This encodes CASSPVYRVAAGELFF. The whole variable domain, filled in from reference TRBV11-1 and TRBJ2-2, reads EAEVAQSPRYKITEKSQAVAFWCDPISGHATLYWYRQILGQGPELLVQFQDESVVDDSQLPKDRFSAERLKGVDSTLKIQPAELGDSAMYLCASSPVYRVAAGELFFGEGSRLTVL.

This clonotype was detected ten times or more. The chain couples TRBV28 to TRBJ2-7, with 9 bases fitting TRBD1. V lost 5 bases to trimming and J lost 3 bases; unmatched junction nucleotides: 5. The germline V gene encodes CDR1 MDHEN and CDR2 SYDVKM. The CDR3 has 14 amino acids. The CDR3 nucleotides are TGTGCCAGCAGTGGACAGGGGCTCAGCTACGAGCAGTACTTC. Translating it yields CASSGQGLSYEQYF.

The chain combines TRBV20-1 with TRBJ2-1; TRBD2 aligns across 10 bases. V was clipped by 6 bases and J by 3 bases; unmatched bases: 5. Germline CDR1 is DFQATT and CDR2 is SNEGSKA (reference sequence). The CDR3 is 14 amino acids. CDR3 sequence reads: CSANSGRSYNEQFF. The CDR3 DNA reads as TGCAGTGCAAATAGCGGGAGGAGCTACAATGAGCAGTTCTTC.

In its sample, this clonotype was seen many times. The chain couples TRBV28 to TRBJ1-2, with D possibly matching TRBD1 (6 bases). Trimming removed 7 bases from V and 4 bases from J, with 22 bases in between. This CDR3 comprises 16 residues. Germline lookup yields CDR1 MDHEN and CDR2 SYDVKM. The CDR3 protein is CASIPQQGDAGYGYTF. DNA of the CDR3: TGTGCCAGCATACCCCAACAGGGTGATGCAGGCTATGGCTACACCTTC.

This clonotype was seen only a few times. V usage is TRBV5-6 and J usage is TRBJ2-7; 9 nucleotides agree with TRBD2. The CDR3 sequence is 15 residues long. Germline CDR1 is SGHDT and CDR2 is YYEEEE. J lost 5 bases, V lost 0 bases, and 6 bases had no gene match. The DNA for the CDR3 is TGTGCCAGCAGCTTGGAGCTAGCGGGGTTCCACGAGCAGTACTTC. Residues: CASSLELAGFHEQYF.

There are many counts of this clonotype. This chain's CDR3 is CASSPWGPEYTEAFF. CDR3 DNA sequence: TGTGCCAGCTCACCTTGGGGGCCTGAGTACACTGAAGCTTTCTTT. This chain connects TRBV18 to TRBJ1-1; possibly TRBD1 for D (6 bases). The V gene's germline CDR1 is KGHSH and CDR2 LQKENI. The CDR3 is 15 residues long. Trimming took 3 bases from V and 3 from J, leaving 14 bases between them. Complete variable domain (other parts from reference TRBV18 and TRBJ1-1): NAGVMQNPRHLVRRRGQEARLRCSPMKGHSHVYWYRQLPEEGLKFMVYLQKENIIDESGMPKERFSAEFPKEGPSILRIQQVVRGDSAAYFCASSPWGPEYTEAFFGQGTRLTVV.

The chain has TRBV20-1 and TRBJ2-1; TRBD2 agrees at 11 bases. The CDR3 sequence is 14 residues long. Germline values: CDR1 DFQATT, CDR2 SNEGSKA (reference sequence). The ends lost 3 bases at V and 7 bases at J; junction bases unmatched: 5. The CDR3 reads CSASMASGRNEQFF. CDR3 sequence (DNA): TGCAGTGCTAGTATGGCTAGCGGGAGGAATGAGCAGTTCTTC.

On this clonotype itself: The junction shows a germline mismatch at one end, possibly a read error. V usage is TRBV7-9 and J usage is TRBJ1-2; 9 nucleotides align to TRBD1. The length of the CDR3 is 13 residues. Per germline, CDR1 SEHNR and CDR2 FQNEAQ (reference sequence). The CDR3 nucleotides are TGTGCCAACAGCTCGGACAGGGGCTATGGCTACACCTTC. Its translation is CANSSDRGYGYTF.

CDR3 protein: CASSSEESGEQYF. CDR3 nucleotide sequence: TGTGCCAGCAGCTCCGAAGAGTCGGGCGAGCAGTACTTC. The V call is TRBV7-3, the J call TRBJ2-7; D is undetermined. Germline V gives CDR1 SGHTA, CDR2 FQGTGA. CDR3 length: 13 amino acids. V was shortened by 4 bases and J by 6 bases, with 13 bases between the two germline ends.

This clonotype was seen ten or more times. V and J are TRBV5-5 and TRBJ1-2; possibly TRBD1 for D (5 bases). The V end was cut by 4 bases, the J end by 3 bases, with 10 bases between. From germline, CDR1 is SGHKS and CDR2 YYEKEE (reference sequence). The CDR3 length is 13 residues. The CDR3 region is CASSPQGDYGYTF. CDR3 coding DNA: TGTGCCAGCAGCCCCCAGGGCGACTATGGCTACACCTTC.

The gene calls are TRBV13 and TRBJ1-1; D not resolved. Germline V lookup: CDR1 PRHDT, CDR2 FYEKMQ (reference sequence). Trimming pared 5 bases from V and 4 bases from J, leaving 11 bases between. CDR3 size: 13 residues. The CDR3: CASSVDEVTEAFF. CDR3 bases: TGTGCCAGCAGCGTAGACGAGGTCACTGAAGCTTTCTTT.

The genes are TRBV4-2 and TRBJ2-7; D could derive from TRBD1 or TRBD2 (6 bases each). Germline V gene sequence: CDR1 LGHNA, CDR2 YNFKEQ. Trimming pared 4 bases from V and 3 bases from J, leaving 19 bases between. This CDR3 has 16 amino acids. In DNA form, the CDR3 reads TGTGCCAGCAGCCCCTCTTACCCCGGGGGCATCTACGAGCAGTACTTC. Protein product: CASSPSYPGGIYEQYF.

The table lists this clonotype with a few counts. The chain recombines TRBV20-1 with TRBJ2-7, with 12 nucleotides matching TRBD2. The junction had 1 base not matched to a gene; V was cut back by 2 bases and J by 2 bases. In germline, CDR1 is DFQATT, CDR2 SNEGSKA (reference sequence). The CDR3 has 14 amino acids. The CDR3 is CSARRTSGAYEQYF. As DNA, the CDR3 is TGCAGTGCTAGAAGGACTAGCGGGGCCTACGAGCAGTACTTC.

This clonotype has ten or more counts. The J gene is TRBJ2-3, the V gene TRBV20-1, with D unclear. With 2 bases removed from V and 2 bases from J, the gap between germline ends came to 8 bases. From germline, CDR1 is DFQATT and CDR2 SNEGSKA (reference sequence). The CDR3 sequence is 13 residues long. CDR3 in amino acids: CSARRLNTDTQYF. In nucleotides, the CDR3 is TGCAGTGCTAGACGCCTTAACACAGATACGCAGTATTTT.

This clonotype was recorded at least ten times. The chain's CDR3 is CSASRGTGGFEQYF. The CDR3 DNA is TGCAGTGCTTCAAGAGGGACAGGGGGCTTTGAGCAGTACTTC. The chain carries TRBV20-1 and TRBJ2-7, with TRBD1 matching over 12 bases. This CDR3 is 14 amino acids long. V trimming: 5 bases; J trimming: 7 bases; junction bases outside the gene matches: 9. Per germline, CDR1 DFQATT and CDR2 SNEGSKA (reference sequence).

This clonotype was counted ten times or more. The CDR3 region is CASSFGRGNYNEQFF. The DNA of the CDR3 is TGCGCCAGCAGCTTCGGCAGAGGGAACTACAATGAGCAGTTCTTC. This chain links TRBV5-1 with TRBJ2-1; possibly TRBD2 for D (5 bases). The ends were cut back, 2 bases at V and 3 bases at J, with 12 bases in the middle. Germline-derived CDR1 and CDR2 are SGHRS and YFSETQ. CDR3 length: 15 amino acids.

This clonotype was seen repeatedly, ten times or more. CDR3: CASSLGTDTYEQYF. CDR3 bases: TGCGCCAGCAGCTTGGGAACGGATACCTACGAGCAGTACTTC. The chain is built from TRBV5-1 and TRBJ2-7; D not resolved. The length of the CDR3 is 14 residues. Trimming took off 0 bases at V and 2 bases at J, with 9 bases between the two ends. In germline, CDR1 is SGHRS, CDR2 YFSETQ.